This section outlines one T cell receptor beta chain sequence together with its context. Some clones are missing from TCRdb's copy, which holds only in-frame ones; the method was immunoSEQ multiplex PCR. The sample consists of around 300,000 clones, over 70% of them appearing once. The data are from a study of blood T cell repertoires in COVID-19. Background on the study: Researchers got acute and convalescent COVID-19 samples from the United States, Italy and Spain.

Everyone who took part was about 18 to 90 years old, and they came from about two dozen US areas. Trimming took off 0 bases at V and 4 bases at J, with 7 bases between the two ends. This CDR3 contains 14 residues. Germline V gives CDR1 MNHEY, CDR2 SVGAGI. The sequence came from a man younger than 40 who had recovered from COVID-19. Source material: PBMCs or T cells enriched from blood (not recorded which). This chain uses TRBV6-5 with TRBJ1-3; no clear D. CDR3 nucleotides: TGTGCCAGCAGTTACTCGATGGGCGGAAACACCATATATTTT. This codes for CASSYSMGGNTIYF.